The source of this T cell receptor (beta chain) is a study of T-cell reconstitution after alpha-beta-depleted transplantation in children. V lost 6 bases and J 5 bases, leaving 23 bases between the germline ends. Germline CDR1 is SGHTA and CDR2 is FQGNSA. The CDR3 has 17 residues. Unique molecular identifiers were incorporated when the TCRbeta library was constructed. TCRdb ran MiXCR on the PCR reads and lists one entry per CDR3 protein. The sample includes about 610,000 distinct CDR3 sequences, approximately 10% of them seen just once. The V gene is TRBV7-2, the J gene TRBJ2-1, with D maybe TRBD2 (6 bases). This specimen consisted of PBMCs from the stem cell graft donor, obtained from the stem cell graft. This TCR was recovered from a human donor who donated a stem cell graft to a child with acute myeloid leukemia. DNA for the CDR3: TGTGCCAGCAGTCAACGGCCTCGAGGGAGGATTAACAATGAGCAGTTCTTC. Translated: CASSQRPRGRINNEQFF.